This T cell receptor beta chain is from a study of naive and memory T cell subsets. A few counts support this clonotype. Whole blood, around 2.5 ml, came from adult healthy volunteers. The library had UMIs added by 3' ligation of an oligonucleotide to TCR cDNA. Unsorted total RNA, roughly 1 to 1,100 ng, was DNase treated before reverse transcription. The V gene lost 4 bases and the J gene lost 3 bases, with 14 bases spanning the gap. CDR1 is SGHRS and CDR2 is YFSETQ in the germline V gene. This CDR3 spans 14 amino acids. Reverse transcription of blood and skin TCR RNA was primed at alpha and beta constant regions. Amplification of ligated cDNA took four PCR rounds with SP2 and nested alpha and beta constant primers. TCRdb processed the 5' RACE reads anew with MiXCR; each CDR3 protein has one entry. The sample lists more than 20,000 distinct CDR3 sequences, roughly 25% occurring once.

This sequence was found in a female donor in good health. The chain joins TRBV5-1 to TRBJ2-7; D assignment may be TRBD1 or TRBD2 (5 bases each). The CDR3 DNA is TGCGCCAGCAGCCCCGGGACGGTTAACTACGAGCAGTACTTC. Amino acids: CASSPGTVNYEQYF.